This T cell receptor (beta chain) was identified in a study of regulatory T cells in long-lasting Graves disease (dated by TCRdb to the early 2020s). About the investigation overall: Persistent Graves' disease was defined as antithyroid drug treatment for over 5 years with persistently positive TSH receptor autoantibodies. Persistent Graves' disease patients in the clinical cohort had taken antithyroid drugs for roughly ten years on average. TCR sequencing covered some 13 persistent and around 20 newly diagnosed Graves' disease patients, some 35 samples in total. Peripheral blood TCR sequencing and RNA sequencing compared persistent Graves' disease patients with newly diagnosed Graves' disease patients. The study was registered as a clinical trial and conducted in China. What the authors observed across the whole study: Persistent Graves' disease patients showed lower TCR Shannon entropy and fewer highly expanded clones than newly diagnosed patients, suggesting clonal expansion. Persistent patients shared more public clonotypes among themselves (under 3,000) than newly diagnosed patients did (approximately 900). Only peripheral blood was studied, because thyroid tissue, the primary lesion, was inaccessible. Persistent disease showed preferential use of TRBV28, TRBJ1-2 and TRBJ2-5, whereas newly diagnosed disease favored TRBV20-1 and TRBJ2-1. Only the TCR beta chain was sequenced and analyzed. As a limitation, the authors acknowledged that the small sample size may reduce accuracy.

In the paper's terms, the time point label means: persistent/refractory GD, antithyroid drugs over 5 years with positive TRAb. For both TCR sequencing and RNA sequencing, RNA was extracted from PBMCs in TRIzol. The diagnosis of Graves' disease was made according to American Thyroid Association guidelines. Patients were recruited from an endocrinology department in Xi'an, China. From each patient, around 9 milliliters of peripheral blood was collected into an EDTA anticoagulant tube. PBMCs were isolated by Ficoll Paque Plus density gradient separation without further T cell sorting. An Agilent 2100 Bioanalyzer and agarose gel were used to check RNA quality, while a NanoDrop 2000 measured RNA concentration. This clonotype was detected many times. The antigen it recognizes is unknown. Base quality data are lacking; no much larger clone is found one base away. Library method: multiplex PCR. Sequencing was carried out with an Illumina HiSeq 4000. To build TCR beta libraries, CDR3 regions were amplified by Arm-PCR using iRepertoire HTBI primers. Before sequencing, the PCR products went through gel purification. From the authors' description of their analysis: A total of 62 TRBV and more than twelve TRBJ segments were identified across samples and were used for gene usage analysis of CDR3 amino acid clonotypes. Filtered high-quality paired reads were merged into contigs using COPE and FqMerger. Contigs were aligned with BLAST to IMGT TRBV, TRBD and TRBJ reference genes, and CDR3 was defined per IMGT. Highly expanded clones were defined as clonotypes with a frequency above 0.1%. Shannon entropy served as the measure of repertoire diversity, while the Gini coefficient captured V-J evenness. Public clonotypes were defined as clonotypes shared by more than one individual. The public sequencing data were trimmed at Q25 with fastp and processed into clonotypes with MiXCR by TCRdb, which kept only in-frame beta chains. Rows with one shared CDR3 protein collapse into an entry with the most common genes and DNA. TCRdb, not the authors, supplied the V and J calls. The sample records roughly 300,000 distinct CDR3 sequences, around 20% of which are singletons. Of the sample, 45% to 70% is held by the ten largest clones.

The junction carries 17 bases between V and J, which are trimmed by 8 bases and 4 bases respectively. The CDR3 starts with the cysteine, ends with the phenylalanine, and has 13 residues. The CDR3 DNA has 39 bases and is translated from base 1. Taken from the germline V gene (reference sequence), the CDR1 and CDR2 loops are GTSNPN and SVGIG. The sequence joins TRBV30 to TRBJ1-1; no confident D gene assignment can be made. Sequenced here: peripheral blood mononuclear cells (PBMCs), sampled when the disease was refractory, from a patient treated with antithyroid drugs. This TCR was sampled from a female donor with Graves disease. Here is the DNA: TGTGCCGGCGAGTCAACTAGAGCCACTGAAGCTTTCTTT. It specifies CAGESTRATEAFF.